Listed here are 32 T cell receptor beta chains from one sample, sequenced in a study of blood T cells in healthy people across ages. A second PCR, run for about 7 to 11 cycles, used a sample-barcoded 5' primer plus a J-beta primer mix. A single record per CDR3 protein comes from TCRdb applying MiXCR to the 5' RACE reads. This sample has about 830,000 distinct CDR3 sequences; 55% to 65% occur once, and the top ten carry about 27%. The specimen sequenced was blood. Every receptor here comes from a man aged 30-40 years in good health.

V usage is TRBV6-5 and J usage is TRBJ2-5, with 11 bases matching TRBD2. Germline V gives CDR1 MNHEY, CDR2 SVGAGI. The CDR3 is 16 residues long. The V and J ends lost 0 bases and 4 bases, in that order; junction bases with no gene match: 4. CDR3 nucleotide sequence: TGTGCCAGCAGTTACTCCGTGACTAGCGGGGCAGAGACCCAGTACTTC. Protein product: CASSYSVTSGAETQYF.

This clonotype was seen more than once but under ten times. CDR3 sequence reads: CASSYSFGSQFF. The CDR3 bases are TGTGCCAGCAGTTACTCGTTCGGGAGCCAGTTCTTC. V gene TRBV6-5 combines with J gene TRBJ2-1; tentatively, D is TRBD2 (6 bases). The CDR3 is 12 amino acids. The V end lost 0 bases, the J end lost 13 bases, and 10 bases lay between the germline ends. CDR1 is MNHEY, CDR2 SVGAGI, per germline.

This chain joins TRBV25-1 and TRBJ2-5; TRBD1 matches at 8 bases. The J call is in doubt because the DNA end fits TRBJ2-7 better. The CDR3 has 13 amino acids. Germline values: CDR1 MGHDK, CDR2 SYGVNS. CDR3 residues: CASRHDRGHEQYF. Here the CDR3 DNA reads TGTGCCAGCAGACACGACAGGGGCCACGAGCAGTACTTC.

This clonotype was counted a few times. The rearrangement joins TRBV2 to TRBJ1-4; maybe TRBD1 (6 bases). Germline V lookup: CDR1 SNHLY, CDR2 FYNNEI. This CDR3 contains 13 residues. Trimming left V 8 bases short and J 5 bases short, with 12 bases between. In DNA form, the CDR3 reads TGTGCCAGCGTCGGGACACGGAATGAAAAACTGTTTTTT. It specifies CASVGTRNEKLFF.

This rearrangement joins TRBV4-3 to TRBJ2-7; D might be TRBD1 (6 bases). The V gene lost 1 base and the J gene lost 1 base, with 14 bases spanning the gap. The CDR3 consists of 16 residues. CDR1 LGHNA and CDR2 YSLEER come from the germline V gene. DNA of the CDR3: TGCGCCAGCAGCCAAGGGACCATAGACAGGTCCTACGAGCAGTACTTC. This translates into CASSQGTIDRSYEQYF.

This clonotype was picked up one time. The chain couples TRBV4-3 to TRBJ2-1; TRBD2 matches 8 bases. This CDR3 contains 15 residues. Per the germline V gene, CDR1 is LGHNA and CDR2 is YSLEER. With V trimmed by 3 bases and J by 5 bases, 6 bases remained unmatched. As DNA, the CDR3 is TGCGCCAGCAGCCAGAGCGGGGGTAGCCACAATGAGCAGTTCTTC. Its protein product is CASSQSGGSHNEQFF.

Only one count was recorded for this clonotype. J is TRBJ1-2 and V is TRBV7-9; no clear D gene. Germline V lookup: CDR1 SEHNR, CDR2 FQNEAQ (reference sequence). CDR3 length equals 14 residues. V was pared by 1 base and J by 8 bases, with 14 bases between. CDR3 bases: TGTGCCAGCAGCTTAGTTTCTTCCCGAGAGGGCTACACCTTC. Protein sequence: CASSLVSSREGYTF.

In this sample, this clonotype turned up many times. The chain employs TRBV27 and TRBJ2-7, with a possible D match to TRBD1 (6 bases). The CDR3 extends over 13 amino acids. Germline CDR1 and CDR2: MNHEY and SMNVEV (reference sequence). Trimming took 5 bases from V and 4 from J, leaving 12 bases between them. CDR3 coding DNA: TGTGCCAGCAGTCGTGGACAGACGTACGAGCAGTACTTC. Translation: CASSRGQTYEQYF.

This clonotype turned up a few times. This chain connects TRBV12-3 or TRBV12-4 to TRBJ2-5, with 9 positions matching TRBD2. This CDR3 is built from 12 residues. Trimming at V came to 8 bases and at J to 3 bases, leaving 1 base not matched to a gene. CDR3 nucleotides: TGTGCCAGCGCGGGGGGGGAAGAGACCCAGTACTTC. Its translation is CASAGGEETQYF.

This clonotype was found a few times. The chain joins TRBV6-2 or TRBV6-3 to TRBJ1-5, with D hard to call. Between the trimmed V and J ends, which lost 7 bases and 7 bases, there was a span of 14 bases. CDR3 length equals 13 residues. Germline V CDR1 and CDR2: MNHEY, SVGEGT. The CDR3 region is CASMAGWGQPQHF. CDR3 bases: TGTGCCAGCATGGCAGGTTGGGGACAGCCCCAGCATTTT.

V usage is TRBV6-6 and J usage is TRBJ2-6; either TRBD1 or TRBD2 may supply D (5 bases each). V was trimmed by 11 bases and J by 0 bases, leaving 11 bases between them. This CDR3 region has 14 residues. CDR1 is MNHNY, CDR2 SVGAGI, per germline (reference sequence). The CDR3 nucleotides read TGTGCCGGGACCGGAAACTCTGGGGCCAACGTCCTGACTTTC. Translation gives CAGTGNSGANVLTF.

The chain joins TRBV9 to TRBJ2-7; 10 bases line up with TRBD2. This CDR3 is built from 14 residues. Per germline, CDR1 SGDLS and CDR2 YYNGEE. V shed 4 bases, J shed 2 bases, and the junction held 3 bases outside the gene matches. Written as DNA, the CDR3 is TGTGCCAGCAGCAGTAGCGGGGGGACCTACGAGCAGTACTTC. Its protein product is CASSSSGGTYEQYF.

This clonotype was counted only a few times. The gene calls are TRBV27 and TRBJ2-6; D is perhaps TRBD1 (6 bases). This CDR3 has 13 amino acids. The germline CDR1 and CDR2 sequences are MNHEY and SMNVEV (reference sequence). The V gene lost 6 bases and the J gene lost 8 bases, with 11 bases spanning the gap. The CDR3 DNA sequence: TGTGCCAGCAGACCACAGGGTTCCAACGTCCTGACTTTC. Residues: CASRPQGSNVLTF. Full variable domain (remainder filled in from reference TRBV27 and TRBJ2-6): EAQVTQNPRYLITVTGKKLTVTCSQNMNHEYMSWYRQDPGLGLRQIYYSMNVEVTDKGDVPEGYKVSRKEKRNFPLILESPSPNQTSLYFCASRPQGSNVLTFGAGSRLTVL.

The chain recombines TRBV5-1 with TRBJ2-7; 8 positions agree with TRBD1. After removal of 1 base from V and 2 bases from J, the junction contained 5 bases not matched to a gene. The CDR3 loop spans 15 amino acids. Germline V gives CDR1 SGHRS, CDR2 YFSETQ. The CDR3 DNA reads as TGCGCCAGCAGCTTGAGACAGGGGAATGCCTACGAGCAGTACTTC. Translation gives CASSLRQGNAYEQYF.

The gene calls are TRBV7-2 and TRBJ2-1; D gene ambiguous. The germline V gene encodes CDR1 SGHTA and CDR2 FQGNSA. Trimming shortened V by 2 bases and J by 4 bases, and 18 bases separated the two germline ends. The CDR3 has 17 residues. This CDR3 reads CASSLLASGDPYNEQFF. Here the CDR3 DNA reads TGTGCCAGCAGCTTATTGGCGTCGGGCGACCCTTACAATGAGCAGTTCTTC.

The chain combines TRBV7-2 with TRBJ2-7; D is possibly TRBD1 or TRBD2 (5 bases each). V lost 5 bases to trimming and J lost 2 bases, with 13 bases between them. The CDR3 has 14 residues. Germline loops: CDR1 SGHTA, CDR2 FQGNSA. CDR3 bases: TGTGCCAGCAGCGACGGGACGGTGGCCTACGAGCAGTACTTC. It is translated as CASSDGTVAYEQYF.

The chain is built from TRBV20-1 and TRBJ1-4; weak D call: TRBD1 (6 bases). Germline V lookup: CDR1 DFQATT, CDR2 SNEGSKA (reference sequence). V was shortened by 0 bases and J by 6 bases, with 11 bases between the two germline ends. This CDR3 contains 14 residues. This CDR3 is CSARDATGDEKLFF. In DNA form, the CDR3 reads TGCAGTGCTAGAGACGCGACAGGCGATGAAAAACTGTTTTTT.

The genes are TRBV7-9 and TRBJ1-6; D possibly corresponds to TRBD1 (5 bases). CDR1 and CDR2 (germline): SEHNR, FQNEAQ (reference sequence). Trimming removed 5 bases at V and 5 bases at J, with 16 bases between. This CDR3 region has 16 residues. Here the CDR3 DNA reads TGTGCCAGCAGCCCAGATCAGGGAGGGCATAATTCACCCCTCCACTTT. This encodes CASSPDQGGHNSPLHF.

The rearrangement joins TRBV18 to TRBJ2-7; TRBD2 matches at 7 bases. The CDR3 has 15 amino acids. V lost 8 bases, J lost 2 bases, and 12 bases stayed unmatched. In germline, CDR1 is KGHSH, CDR2 LQKENI. CDR3 sequence (DNA): TGTGCCAGCAAAAGCGGGACGCAGGATCCCTACGAGCAGTACTTC. Its translation is CASKSGTQDPYEQYF.

This clonotype was recorded a few times. V usage is TRBV4-3 and J usage is TRBJ2-5, with D hard to call. From germline, CDR1 is LGHNA and CDR2 YSLEER. The CDR3 sequence is 15 residues long. Trimming pared 0 bases from V and 0 bases from J, leaving 8 bases between. The CDR3 nucleotides are TGCGCCAGCAGCCAAGAGGAGATGGACCAAGAGACCCAGTACTTC. Translated, it gives CASSQEEMDQETQYF.

The V and J genes are TRBV7-8 and TRBJ1-1, with D tentatively TRBD1 (6 bases). The V gene's germline CDR1 is SGHVS and CDR2 FQNEAQ. V dropped 6 bases and J dropped 4 bases, with 12 bases sitting between them. The CDR3 is 13 amino acids. The CDR3 loop is CASSVTGPTEAFF. In DNA, the CDR3 is TGTGCCAGCAGTGTCACAGGGCCCACTGAAGCTTTCTTT.

The V call is TRBV27, the J call TRBJ1-2; the match to TRBD1 covers 7 bases. V shed 4 bases, J shed 8 bases, and the junction held 10 bases outside the gene matches. Looked up from germline, CDR1 is MNHEY and CDR2 is SMNVEV (reference sequence). The CDR3 length is 14 residues. CDR3 sequence: CASSYSDRAKGYTF. For the CDR3, the DNA is TGTGCCAGCAGTTACTCTGACAGGGCGAAGGGCTACACCTTC.

This clonotype occurred a few times. V gene TRBV7-2 combines with J gene TRBJ2-1, with D possibly being TRBD1 or TRBD2 (5 bases each). The germline gives CDR1 SGHTA, CDR2 FQGNSA. There are 14 residues in the CDR3. Trimming pared 7 bases from V and 15 bases from J, leaving 25 bases between. CDR3: CASNADRLLSRGFF. The CDR3 DNA follows: TGTGCCAGCAACGCCGACAGACTGCTCTCTCGGGGGTTCTTC.

CDR3: CASSLGTSGPQFF. The CDR3 DNA reads TGTGCCAGCAGCTTAGGGACTAGCGGGCCTCAGTTCTTC. The chain employs TRBV7-3 and TRBJ2-1; 12 nucleotides align to TRBD2. Germline CDR1 reads SGHTA; CDR2 reads FQGTGA. The CDR3 spans 13 residues. The junction had 3 bases not matched to a gene; V was cut back by 2 bases and J by 13 bases.

The genes are TRBV10-3 and TRBJ1-2, with D hard to call. Germline CDR1 ENHRY, CDR2 SYGVKD. CDR3 length: 11 residues. Trimming cost V 7 bases and J 6 bases, with 9 bases left between them. The CDR3: CAITVGDGYTF. CDR3 coding DNA: TGTGCCATCACAGTGGGCGATGGCTACACCTTC.

This sequence joins TRBV12-3 or TRBV12-4 and TRBJ2-6; D not certain. Trimming cost V 3 bases and J 5 bases, with 11 bases left between them. This CDR3 region has 15 residues. CDR3 sequence reads: CASSLSMGWANVLTF. CDR3 bases: TGTGCCAGCAGTTTGTCCATGGGGTGGGCCAACGTCCTGACTTTC.

The chain has TRBV6-5 and TRBJ2-1, with a weak D call TRBD2 (7 bases). The V and J ends lost 7 bases and 9 bases respectively, with 19 bases between them. The CDR3 length is 14 residues. The germline CDR1 and CDR2 sequences are MNHEY and SVGAGI. The DNA for the CDR3 is TGTGCCAGCAAAATGGGGGGGGGCTATGGTGAGCAGTTCTTC. This gives the protein CASKMGGGYGEQFF.

The gene calls are TRBV2 and TRBJ2-6, with a possible D match to TRBD2 (6 bases). The V end lost 6 bases, the J end lost 9 bases, and 12 bases lay between the germline ends. The CDR3 sequence is 13 residues long. Germline V gene data show CDR1 as SNHLY and CDR2 as FYNNEI. CDR3 sequence reads: CASRARGGNVLTF. The CDR3 region has the DNA TGTGCCAGCAGGGCTAGGGGAGGCAACGTCCTGACTTTC.

The V and J genes are TRBV6-2 or TRBV6-3 and TRBJ2-1; no reliable D call. CDR1 MNHEY and CDR2 SVGEGT come from the germline V gene. V was clipped by 6 bases and J by 7 bases, with 7 bases between them. This CDR3 has 11 amino acids. CDR3 amino acids: CASRWSNEQFF. The CDR3 DNA reads TGTGCCAGCAGGTGGAGTAATGAGCAGTTCTTC.

This clonotype was seen only a few times. This chain joins TRBV29-1 and TRBJ2-1; weak D call: TRBD2 (5 bases). The V end lost 8 bases, the J end lost 7 bases, and 12 bases lay between the germline ends. This CDR3 is built from 11 residues. Germline V gene data show CDR1 as SQVTM and CDR2 as ANQGSEA. The CDR3: CSLIEGNEQFF. Here the CDR3 DNA reads TGCAGCCTCATAGAGGGTAATGAGCAGTTCTTC.

With regard to this clonotype: One end of the junction is discordant with germline, which a read error may explain. The V gene is TRBV12-3 or TRBV12-4, the J gene TRBJ1-2; 7 positions match TRBD1. The CDR3 runs to 18 residues. Here the CDR3 DNA reads TGTGCCAGCAGTTTCACGGCAGGGACAGAGGGTTCCTCATATGGCTATACCTTC. Amino acids: CASSFTAGTEGSSYGYTF.

CDR3 protein: CASSLAWGHQSEETQYF. DNA of the CDR3: TGTGCCAGCAGCTTAGCGTGGGGACACCAATCAGAAGAGACCCAGTACTTC. The chain couples TRBV7-9 to TRBJ2-5; TRBD1 is a possible D gene (6 bases). Germline-derived CDR1 and CDR2 are SEHNR and FQNEAQ (reference sequence). The CDR3 consists of 17 residues. The ends were cut back, 0 bases at V and 3 bases at J, with 17 bases in the middle.